This T cell receptor (beta chain) emerged from a study of T cell responses to AZD1222 COVID-19 vaccine. The V gene end was trimmed by 5 bases and the J gene end by 3 bases; junction bases not matched to a gene: 11. The CDR3 sequence is 17 residues long. CDR1 SGHTA and CDR2 FQGNSA come from the germline V gene. As to this clone: The antigen is not known.

General study findings and limits: Unmutated variant regions are reportedly the target of nearly half of TCRs that are spike-specific.

Clones were sequenced by immunoSEQ multiplex PCR, and TCRdb holds only the in-frame ones, with some missing. The data show approximately 120,000 clones, 90% seen once. The rearrangement links TRBV7-2 to TRBJ1-2; 11 bases agree with TRBD1. The sequences come from peripheral blood, collected on day 0 of MenACWY control vaccination. This TCR came from an adult in good health. The CDR3: CASSIGQGATVDYGYTF. DNA for the CDR3: TGTGCCAGCAGCATCGGACAGGGGGCCACCGTGGACTATGGCTACACCTTC.